A selection of T cell receptor beta chains follows, all from one sample in a study of CD8 T cells in Susac syndrome. Each CDR3 protein gets one entry after TCRdb re-called the immunoSEQ multiplex PCR reads with MiXCR. The data show about 120,000 distinct CDR3 sequences, about 95% seen once. The source material was CD8+ T cells from PBMCs. The source of these receptors is a human donor with Susac syndrome. CDR3s include the opening cysteine and the closing phenylalanine or tryptophan. The D gene is left open where the match is weak. Size is stated for part of the rows, as once, few or many counts, or as a class when the clone is expanded.

d_call,v_call,j_call,clone_size,cdr3_nt,cdr3_aa
-,TRBV30,TRBJ1-2,-,TGTGCCTGGAGTGTTGGGAGGGCGTATGGCTACACCTTC,CAWSVGRAYGYTF
-,TRBV13,TRBJ2-2,-,TGTGCCAGCAGCTTAGAAGGAGACGCGTCGAACACCGGGGAGCTGTTTTTT,CASSLEGDASNTGELFF
-,TRBV12-3/TRBV12-4,TRBJ2-7,once,TGTGCCAGCAGTCCCGTGGAGGACCCCCACGAGCAGTACTTC,CASSPVEDPHEQYF
-,TRBV3-1,TRBJ1-1,-,TGTGCCAGCAGCCAAGCGGGGGGCGGCACTGAAGCTTTCTTT,CASSQAGGGTEAFF
TRBD2,TRBV19,TRBJ2-1,-,TGTGCCAGTAGTATGAGTCTAGCGGGGAACAATGAGCAGTTCTTC,CASSMSLAGNNEQFF
-,TRBV30,TRBJ1-2,-,TGTGCCTGGAGCCAAGAGAACTATGGCTACACCTTC,CAWSQENYGYTF
-,TRBV11-1,TRBJ2-7,-,TGTGCCAGCAGGAGAAGGGAGGTGGGCGAGCAGTACTTC,CASRRREVGEQYF
-,TRBV3-1,TRBJ1-2,-,TGTGCCAGCAGCCCCGGAACGCCAGGTGGATTTTATGGCTACACCTTC,CASSPGTPGGFYGYTF
-,TRBV21-1,TRBJ1-1,-,TGTGCCAGCAGCTACGACAGACCCTATGCTTTCTTT,CASSYDRPYAFF
-,TRBV30,TRBJ2-7,-,TGTGCCTGGAGTGTACCCGAGAAGGGGAATTCCTACGAGCAGTACTTC,CAWSVPEKGNSYEQYF
-,TRBV13,TRBJ1-1,-,TGTGCCAGCAGCCCCAAGAACACTGAAGCTTTCTTT,CASSPKNTEAFF
-,TRBV27,TRBJ2-5,-,TGTGCCAGCAGTTTGGCAGGGGGGGCCTGGATGTTGCCCAAGGAGACCCAGTACTTC,CASSLAGGAWMLPKETQYF
TRBD2,TRBV14,TRBJ2-1,-,TGTGCCAGCAGCCAAGATTGGGTGGCTAGCGGGAGACGAGGCAATGAGCAGTTCTTC,CASSQDWVASGRRGNEQFF
-,TRBV5-4,TRBJ2-2,once,TGTGCCAGCAGCTTAATGGGAGGCCCCGGGGAGCTGTTTTTT,CASSLMGGPGELFF
-,TRBV7-9,TRBJ2-3,-,TGTGCCAGCAGCACTAGTGGCACAGATACGCAGTATTTT,CASSTSGTDTQYF
-,TRBV20-1,TRBJ2-1,-,TGCAGTGCTAGAGATTTCGAGCGAACCTACAATGAGCAGTTCTTC,CSARDFERTYNEQFF
-,TRBV11-1,TRBJ2-3,once,TGTGCCAGCAGCTTAATTGACGGTCGCGATACGCAGTATTTT,CASSLIDGRDTQYF
TRBD2,TRBV12-3/TRBV12-4,TRBJ2-7,-,TGTGCCAGTCTTCTAGCGGGGGGCCATGGCGAGCAGTACTTC,CASLLAGGHGEQYF
-,TRBV7-9,TRBJ2-1,-,TGTGCCAGCAGCCCTACGTCACCCAACCTCTACAATGAGCAGTTCTTC,CASSPTSPNLYNEQFF
-,TRBV28,TRBJ2-5,-,TGTGCCAGCAGTTTCCTTACCCCGACAGGTTCCGTTCAGACCCAGTACTTC,CASSFLTPTGSVQTQYF
-,TRBV5-4,TRBJ1-1,-,TGTGCCAGCAGCTGGGGGACCCGGGAGAACACTGAAGCTTTCTTT,CASSWGTRENTEAFF
TRBD2,TRBV4-1,TRBJ2-3,-,TGCGCCAGCAGCGCCCTAGCGGTTTCCACAGATACGCAGTATTTT,CASSALAVSTDTQYF
TRBD2,TRBV30,TRBJ2-7,-,TGTGCCTGGAGTGGCCCACTAGCGGGAGACCACGAGCAGTACTTC,CAWSGPLAGDHEQYF
-,TRBV13,TRBJ2-1,-,TGTGCCAGCAGCTCTACAGGGTTCACCTACAATGAGCAGTTCTTC,CASSSTGFTYNEQFF
TRBD2,TRBV20-1,TRBJ2-3,-,TGCAGTGCTAGAGGGCTGTTGGCGGGAGAAACAGATACGCAGTATTTT,CSARGLLAGETDTQYF
TRBD1,TRBV6-5,TRBJ1-2,-,TGTGCCAGCAGCCTCACCCCGACAGGGGGTCATGGCTACACCTTC,CASSLTPTGGHGYTF
TRBD1,TRBV30,TRBJ2-1,-,TGTGCCTGGAGTACCGGGACAGAGCAATACAATGAGCAGTTCTTC,CAWSTGTEQYNEQFF
-,TRBV19,TRBJ1-5,-,TGTGCCAGTAGTAGAGTCGGCGGGGGGCGCGGGCCCCAGCATTTT,CASSRVGGGRGPQHF
-,TRBV3-1,TRBJ2-5,few,TGTGCCAGCAGCCCCGAAGGGAGGGAGACCCAGTACTTC,CASSPEGRETQYF
-,TRBV4-3,TRBJ2-2,-,TGCGCCAGCAGCCAAGGAGACAGCACCGGGGAGCTGTTTTTT,CASSQGDSTGELFF
TRBD1,TRBV14,TRBJ1-2,-,TGTGCCAGCACCGGGACAGACCGCTATGGCTACACCTTC,CASTGTDRYGYTF
-,TRBV12-3/TRBV12-4,TRBJ2-2,-,TGTGCCAGCAGTTCAGGGGCAGGGGAGCTGTTTTTT,CASSSGAGELFF
-,TRBV7-3,TRBJ2-6,-,TGTGCCAGCAGCAGTACATTGTCCAACGTCCTGACTTTC,CASSSTLSNVLTF
-,TRBV4-3,TRBJ2-1,-,TGCGCCAGCAGCCAAGAGTTAGAGACTTACAATGAGCAGTTCTTC,CASSQELETYNEQFF
-,TRBV12-3/TRBV12-4,TRBJ2-7,-,TGTGCCAGCACCCCCGGTGTGGGGCCCTCTTACGAGCAGTACTTC,CASTPGVGPSYEQYF
-,TRBV24-1,TRBJ2-3,-,TGTGCCACCACCTCGGCCGATGGGGATACGCAGTATTTT,CATTSADGDTQYF
-,TRBV13,TRBJ1-1,-,TGTGCCAGCAGCTCTTACGGGACCAGAACAGAGGAAGCTTTCTTT,CASSSYGTRTEEAFF
-,TRBV21-1,TRBJ2-7,-,TGTGCCAGCAGCAGCCGGCTAGCGGAAAACTCCTACGAGCAGTACTTC,CASSSRLAENSYEQYF
TRBD2,TRBV4-1,TRBJ2-1,-,TGCGCCAGCAGCCAAGGGATTAGCGGGGGGGCTAAGTACAATGAGCAGTTCTTC,CASSQGISGGAKYNEQFF
-,TRBV7-8,TRBJ2-3,-,TGTGCCAGCAGCTTAGGGGTAGGATTCACAGATACGCAGTATTTT,CASSLGVGFTDTQYF
-,TRBV30,TRBJ1-1,-,TGTGCCTGCAACACAGTTACGAACACTGAAGCTTTCTTT,CACNTVTNTEAFF
TRBD2,TRBV5-4,TRBJ2-1,once,TGTGCCAGCACCTTAGGACTAGCGGGTCCTAATGAGCAGTTCTTC,CASTLGLAGPNEQFF
-,TRBV6-2/TRBV6-3,TRBJ2-5,-,TGTGCCAGCAGTTTCCAGGCTGTCCAAGAGACCCAGTACTTC,CASSFQAVQETQYF
-,TRBV19,TRBJ2-7,-,TGTGCCAGTAGTACGGAAGTCCTCTCCTACGAGCAGTACTTC,CASSTEVLSYEQYF
-,TRBV5-6,TRBJ2-7,-,TGTGCCAGCAGCTTGCTGACGTTTACCTACGAGCAGTACTTC,CASSLLTFTYEQYF
TRBD2,TRBV7-8,TRBJ2-5,few,TGTGCCAGCAGCTACCCGGGAGGGAAAGAGACCCAGTACTTC,CASSYPGGKETQYF
TRBD1,TRBV27,TRBJ2-7,-,TGTGCCAGCAGTTCGGGACAGGGTAATTACGAGCAGTACTTC,CASSSGQGNYEQYF
TRBD2,TRBV12-3/TRBV12-4,TRBJ2-1,-,TGTGCCAGCAGTTTTACCAGCGGGGGGCCGTATGAGCAGTTCTTC,CASSFTSGGPYEQFF
-,TRBV12-3/TRBV12-4,TRBJ2-2,-,TGTGCCAGCAGTTTTGACAGCGCGAACACCGGGGAGCTGTTTTTT,CASSFDSANTGELFF
-,TRBV27,TRBJ2-7,-,TGTGCCAGCAGTTTGGTCCCCGCGGACGAGCAGTACTTC,CASSLVPADEQYF
-,TRBV6-5,TRBJ1-2,-,TGTGCCAGCATCCTCCGTCCCTATGGCTACACCTTC,CASILRPYGYTF
-,TRBV2,TRBJ2-1,-,TGTGCCAGCACCTCGACGGGACTTGCCGTCTACAATGAGCAGTTCTTC,CASTSTGLAVYNEQFF
-,TRBV6-2/TRBV6-3,TRBJ2-7,few,TGTGCCAGCAGTCTCTCTAGCAGCCACGAGCAGTACTTC,CASSLSSSHEQYF
TRBD1,TRBV9,TRBJ1-1,-,TGTGCCAGCAGCTCGACAGGGATCACTGAAGCTTTCTTT,CASSSTGITEAFF